This is a list of T cell receptor beta chains from one sample in a study of blood T cells in healthy people across ages. Using its own MiXCR run on the 5' RACE reads, TCRdb lists one record per CDR3 protein. The repertoire holds about 1.5 million distinct CDR3 sequences, with 35% to 45% as singletons. Sequences were obtained from blood. The receptors were gathered from a woman younger than 35 in good health. Both conserved end residues are part of each CDR3. Each record gives: D gene, V gene, clone size, J gene, CDR3 DNA, CDR3 protein. The D gene is left open where the match is weak. Not every row has a clone size; where given, it reads once, few, many or a size class.

d_call: -
v_call: TRBV12-3/TRBV12-4
clone_size: -
j_call: TRBJ2-3
cdr3_nt: TGTGCCAGCAGGTCCCAGGGGCGGGAGCAGTATTTT
cdr3_aa: CASRSQGREQYF

d_call: TRBD1
v_call: TRBV2
clone_size: -
j_call: TRBJ2-5
cdr3_nt: TGTGCCAGCAGGGACAGGATAGTGGAGACCCAGTACTTC
cdr3_aa: CASRDRIVETQYF

d_call: -
v_call: TRBV29-1
clone_size: few
j_call: TRBJ1-2
cdr3_nt: TGCAGCGCCGATGCACAGGGTCGCTACACCTTC
cdr3_aa: CSADAQGRYTF

d_call: -
v_call: TRBV27
clone_size: -
j_call: TRBJ2-5
cdr3_nt: TGTGCCAGCAGCCAGAGTAGGTTAGAGACCCAGTACTTC
cdr3_aa: CASSQSRLETQYF

d_call: -
v_call: TRBV7-2
clone_size: few
j_call: TRBJ2-1
cdr3_nt: TGTGCCAGCGTCCCTGGGACCCCTACCTACAATGAGCAGTTCTTC
cdr3_aa: CASVPGTPTYNEQFF

d_call: TRBD1
v_call: TRBV4-3
clone_size: few
j_call: TRBJ2-7
cdr3_nt: TGCGCCAGCAGCCTTCAAAGGGGGCAGTACGAGCAGTACTTC
cdr3_aa: CASSLQRGQYEQYF

d_call: -
v_call: TRBV11-1
clone_size: once
j_call: TRBJ2-1
cdr3_nt: TGTGCCAGCAGCATACTAATGATAACCTACAATGAGCAGTTCTTC
cdr3_aa: CASSILMITYNEQFF

d_call: -
v_call: TRBV7-2
clone_size: -
j_call: TRBJ2-6
cdr3_nt: TGTGCCAGCAGCCCGGAGGTAGCTGGGGCCAACGTCCTGACTTTC
cdr3_aa: CASSPEVAGANVLTF

d_call: TRBD1
v_call: TRBV6-6
clone_size: once
j_call: TRBJ2-7
cdr3_nt: TGTGCCAGCCATGACAGGGGGCTTTACAATGAGCAGTACTTC
cdr3_aa: CASHDRGLYNEQYF

d_call: TRBD2
v_call: TRBV7-9
clone_size: once
j_call: TRBJ2-1
cdr3_nt: TGTGCCAGCAGCTTAGTAGCGGGAGGGCAGAGTGAGCAGTTCTTC
cdr3_aa: CASSLVAGGQSEQFF

d_call: -
v_call: TRBV21-1
clone_size: few
j_call: TRBJ2-1
cdr3_nt: TGTGCCAGCACCTCGATCTGCTGGGGGGGCGAGGACAATGAGCAGTTCTTC
cdr3_aa: CASTSICWGGEDNEQFF

d_call: -
v_call: TRBV6-5
clone_size: -
j_call: TRBJ1-6
cdr3_nt: TGTGCCAGCAGCCTTTTCGGCAGGGAAAATTCACCCCTCCACTTT
cdr3_aa: CASSLFGRENSPLHF

d_call: TRBD2
v_call: TRBV7-9
clone_size: -
j_call: TRBJ2-7
cdr3_nt: TGTGCCAGCAGCCTGACTAGCGGGAGAAACGAGCAGTACTTC
cdr3_aa: CASSLTSGRNEQYF

d_call: TRBD1
v_call: TRBV18
clone_size: -
j_call: TRBJ2-2
cdr3_nt: TGTGCCAGCTCACCGGACAGGGGGCGCGACGGGGAGCTGTTTTTT
cdr3_aa: CASSPDRGRDGELFF

d_call: -
v_call: TRBV2
clone_size: once
j_call: TRBJ1-5
cdr3_nt: TGTGCCAGCAGTGGACAGGACCCCAATCAGCCCCAGCATTTT
cdr3_aa: CASSGQDPNQPQHF

d_call: -
v_call: TRBV27
clone_size: -
j_call: TRBJ2-1
cdr3_nt: TGTGCCAGCAGTTTCACCCTAGCGTCTTCCTACAATGAGCAGTTCTTC
cdr3_aa: CASSFTLASSYNEQFF

d_call: -
v_call: TRBV7-9
clone_size: few
j_call: TRBJ2-4
cdr3_nt: TGTGCCAGCAGCTTAGGACAGGGACTCATGAAGTACTTC
cdr3_aa: CASSLGQGLMKYF

d_call: TRBD1
v_call: TRBV10-3
clone_size: -
j_call: TRBJ1-5
cdr3_nt: TGTGCCATCAGTGAATGGGACAGGGAGGATGAAGGCAATCAGCCCCAGCATTTT
cdr3_aa: CAISEWDREDEGNQPQHF

d_call: -
v_call: TRBV7-2
clone_size: -
j_call: TRBJ2-3
cdr3_nt: TGTGCCAGCAGCTTAGGAACGCCCCGGGATACGCAGTATTTT
cdr3_aa: CASSLGTPRDTQYF

d_call: TRBD2
v_call: TRBV6-1
clone_size: -
j_call: TRBJ2-3
cdr3_nt: TGTGCCAGCAGTGAAAGGTCTAGCGGGGAACCAGATACGCAGTATTTT
cdr3_aa: CASSERSSGEPDTQYF

d_call: TRBD1
v_call: TRBV12-3/TRBV12-4
clone_size: -
j_call: TRBJ1-1
cdr3_nt: TGTGCCAGCAGTGACCCCGGACAGGGGGTGACTGAAGCTTTCTTT
cdr3_aa: CASSDPGQGVTEAFF

d_call: TRBD2
v_call: TRBV7-2
clone_size: -
j_call: TRBJ2-3
cdr3_nt: TGTGCCAGCAGCTACCCGACTAGCGGGGGGTACACAGATACGCAGTATTTT
cdr3_aa: CASSYPTSGGYTDTQYF

d_call: TRBD2
v_call: TRBV3-1
clone_size: once
j_call: TRBJ2-7
cdr3_nt: TGTGCCAGCAGCCAAGTCGGCATAGCGGGGAGGAATGAGCAGTACTTC
cdr3_aa: CASSQVGIAGRNEQYF

d_call: -
v_call: TRBV3-1
clone_size: -
j_call: TRBJ2-6
cdr3_nt: TGTGCCAGCAGCCATGGTTACCGGGACAAGCTCTCTGGGGCCAACGTCCTGACTTTC
cdr3_aa: CASSHGYRDKLSGANVLTF

d_call: TRBD2
v_call: TRBV6-5
clone_size: -
j_call: TRBJ2-3
cdr3_nt: TGTGCCAGCAGTTACTCCGGGGGAAGCGGCCGTAGCGGGGGCACAGATACGCAGTATTTT
cdr3_aa: CASSYSGGSGRSGGTDTQYF

d_call: -
v_call: TRBV28
clone_size: once
j_call: TRBJ2-1
cdr3_nt: TGTGCCAGCAGTCCTCATTCCTCCTACAATGAGCAGGACTTC
cdr3_aa: CASSPHSSYNEQDF

d_call: -
v_call: TRBV5-1
clone_size: -
j_call: TRBJ2-5
cdr3_nt: TGCGCCAGCAGCTTGGGCTCTGGAGTAGGGCTCGAGACCCAGTACTTC
cdr3_aa: CASSLGSGVGLETQYF

d_call: TRBD1
v_call: TRBV9
clone_size: once
j_call: TRBJ1-1
cdr3_nt: TGTGCCAGCAGCGGGACCAGGGGGCTTAACACTGAAGCTTTCTTT
cdr3_aa: CASSGTRGLNTEAFF

d_call: TRBD1
v_call: TRBV28
clone_size: -
j_call: TRBJ1-2
cdr3_nt: TGTGCCAGCAGTGTGATTAAGGGGGCCAGCTACACCTTC
cdr3_aa: CASSVIKGASYTF

d_call: -
v_call: TRBV29-1
clone_size: few
j_call: TRBJ2-5
cdr3_nt: TGCAGCGGTGGCCGAGTTCCGCTGGGTTATGTGGAGACCCAGTACTTC
cdr3_aa: CSGGRVPLGYVETQYF

d_call: -
v_call: TRBV20-1
clone_size: few
j_call: TRBJ2-5
cdr3_nt: TGCAGTGCAGTCAAGTCAGAGACCCAGTACTTC
cdr3_aa: CSAVKSETQYF

d_call: -
v_call: TRBV6-5
clone_size: few
j_call: TRBJ2-7
cdr3_nt: TGTGCCAGCAGTCCCTGGGGGGGGCATAGCTCCTACGAGCAGTACTTC
cdr3_aa: CASSPWGGHSSYEQYF

d_call: TRBD1
v_call: TRBV10-3
clone_size: few
j_call: TRBJ2-7
cdr3_nt: TGTGCCATCGGTGACCCCAAGGGAGGACAGGGGGCATACGAGCAGTACTTC
cdr3_aa: CAIGDPKGGQGAYEQYF

d_call: TRBD2
v_call: TRBV2
clone_size: few
j_call: TRBJ2-5
cdr3_nt: TGTGCCAGCAACCCGGGACTAGCGGTACAAGTCCTTCAAGAGACCCAGTACTTC
cdr3_aa: CASNPGLAVQVLQETQYF

d_call: -
v_call: TRBV28
clone_size: few
j_call: TRBJ2-7
cdr3_nt: TGTGCCAGCAGTTCCGCCGAGGGGGGGGTTTACGAGCAGTACTTC
cdr3_aa: CASSSAEGGVYEQYF

d_call: TRBD2
v_call: TRBV29-1
clone_size: -
j_call: TRBJ2-3
cdr3_nt: TGCAGCGTTGAAGCGGGCGGGGGGAGCGATACGCAGTATTTT
cdr3_aa: CSVEAGGGSDTQYF

d_call: TRBD1
v_call: TRBV29-1
clone_size: -
j_call: TRBJ1-1
cdr3_nt: TGCAGCGTTGGACAGGGGTACACTGAAGCTTTCTTT
cdr3_aa: CSVGQGYTEAFF

d_call: TRBD2
v_call: TRBV12-5
clone_size: -
j_call: TRBJ2-1
cdr3_nt: TGTGCTAGTGGCGCGACTAGCGGGACCTTCCATGAGCAGTTCTTC
cdr3_aa: CASGATSGTFHEQFF

d_call: TRBD2
v_call: TRBV4-2
clone_size: -
j_call: TRBJ2-1
cdr3_nt: TGTGCCAGCAGCCAAGGTCTAGCGGATAGCCGGCGGCAGTTCTTC
cdr3_aa: CASSQGLADSRRQFF

d_call: TRBD1
v_call: TRBV4-1
clone_size: -
j_call: TRBJ1-1
cdr3_nt: TGCGCCAGCAGCCAAGTAGTTAGGGGACAGGGGTTCACTGAAGCTTTCTTT
cdr3_aa: CASSQVVRGQGFTEAFF

d_call: TRBD1
v_call: TRBV6-2/TRBV6-3
clone_size: -
j_call: TRBJ2-6
cdr3_nt: TGTGCCAGCATTCCACAGGGGGCTGGGGCCAACGTCCTGACTTTC
cdr3_aa: CASIPQGAGANVLTF

d_call: TRBD1
v_call: TRBV11-2
clone_size: -
j_call: TRBJ2-3
cdr3_nt: TGTGCCAGCAGCCCGATGACAGGGGGCACAGATACGCAGTATTTT
cdr3_aa: CASSPMTGGTDTQYF

d_call: -
v_call: TRBV4-3
clone_size: few
j_call: TRBJ1-2
cdr3_nt: TGCGCCAGCAGCCCAGGTGCGGGGTTAGGGAGTGGCTACACCTTC
cdr3_aa: CASSPGAGLGSGYTF

d_call: -
v_call: TRBV5-1
clone_size: -
j_call: TRBJ2-2
cdr3_nt: TGCGCCAGCAGCCTCCCCTACGCCGGGGAGCTGTTTTTT
cdr3_aa: CASSLPYAGELFF

d_call: TRBD2
v_call: TRBV7-2
clone_size: -
j_call: TRBJ2-1
cdr3_nt: TGTGCCAGCGGCTTATGGACTAGCGTATACAATGAGCAGTTCTTC
cdr3_aa: CASGLWTSVYNEQFF

d_call: -
v_call: TRBV5-1
clone_size: -
j_call: TRBJ2-7
cdr3_nt: TGCGCCAGCAGCCCTCCGACGGACTACGAGCAGTACTTC
cdr3_aa: CASSPPTDYEQYF

d_call: -
v_call: TRBV7-2
clone_size: few
j_call: TRBJ2-5
cdr3_nt: TGTGCCAGCAGCTTAGGGTGGGGACACGGACAAGAGACCCAGTACTTC
cdr3_aa: CASSLGWGHGQETQYF

d_call: -
v_call: TRBV4-1
clone_size: -
j_call: TRBJ1-1
cdr3_nt: TGCGCCAGCAGCCTTCGGGGACTGACGAACACTGAAGCTTTCTTT
cdr3_aa: CASSLRGLTNTEAFF

d_call: -
v_call: TRBV20-1
clone_size: -
j_call: TRBJ1-2
cdr3_nt: TGCAGTGCTAGCCTGGGCTGGGGCTACACCTTC
cdr3_aa: CSASLGWGYTF

d_call: TRBD1
v_call: TRBV4-1
clone_size: -
j_call: TRBJ1-2
cdr3_nt: TGCGTCAGCAGCCGTCCAGGACAGGGGGTAGTTGTATACACCTTC
cdr3_aa: CVSSRPGQGVVVYTF

d_call: -
v_call: TRBV4-2
clone_size: -
j_call: TRBJ2-1
cdr3_nt: TGTGCCAGCAGCCAAGAGCCCTCGGGAAATGAGCAGTTCTTC
cdr3_aa: CASSQEPSGNEQFF

d_call: TRBD2
v_call: TRBV20-1
clone_size: -
j_call: TRBJ2-3
cdr3_nt: TGCAGTGCTATGACTAGCGGGGAGGCAGATACGCAGTATTTT
cdr3_aa: CSAMTSGEADTQYF

d_call: -
v_call: TRBV2
clone_size: -
j_call: TRBJ2-3
cdr3_nt: TGTGCCAGCAGTGAAGAGCATCCAGATACGCAGTATTTT
cdr3_aa: CASSEEHPDTQYF

d_call: -
v_call: TRBV12-3/TRBV12-4
clone_size: -
j_call: TRBJ1-1
cdr3_nt: TGTGCCAGCAGTTTTCTCCCTACTGCTAACGCTGAAGCTTTCTTT
cdr3_aa: CASSFLPTANAEAFF

d_call: -
v_call: TRBV27
clone_size: -
j_call: TRBJ2-5
cdr3_nt: TGTGCCAGCAGTTTAGGGGTGGGGTACTTC
cdr3_aa: CASSLGVGYF